Sequencing of this T cell receptor beta chain was carried out in a study of T cells in Graves' hyperthyroidism and ophthalmopathy. Study observations and caveats: Ophthalmopathy, which appeared later, was predicted by the model a median roughly 6.6 months before onset.

Regarding this clonotype: The antigen remains unidentified.

It was RNA transcripts that yielded the amplified TCR beta CDR3 regions. The HTBI set primed first-round TCR CDR3 RT-PCR. One entry per CDR3 protein results from TCRdb running MiXCR on the multiplex PCR reads. The data hold approximately 210,000 distinct CDR3 sequences, with under 20% observed a single time. Germline V gene lookup returns CDR1 SEHNR and CDR2 FQNEAQ (reference sequence). V lost 8 bases, J lost 2 bases, and 10 bases stayed unmatched. The CDR3 length is 15 residues. Graves' hyperthyroidism without ophthalmopathy progression within 18 months was termed stable. Hyperthyroidism, newly diagnosed and lasting under 2 months, affected patients aged 18 to 65. Those patients with uncontrolled infection, other autoimmune disease, pregnancy or lactation were excluded.

The sequence was collected from a man aged 50-60 years with Graves' hyperthyroidism. Sequenced material: blood. The V and J genes are TRBV7-9 and TRBJ2-3; 7 bases line up with TRBD2. The CDR3 spells CASAVIGRNTDTQYF. In DNA form, the CDR3 reads TGTGCCAGCGCCGTGATCGGGAGGAACACAGATACGCAGTATTTT.